This record concerns one T cell receptor beta chain sequence. Some clones are missing from TCRdb's copy, which holds only in-frame ones; the method was immunoSEQ multiplex PCR. The table lists under 150,000 clones, under 95% of them singletons, with roughly 1% in the top ten. This sample is drawn from a study of OX40 agonist ivuxolimab in advanced cancers. The sequence was collected from an adult with an advanced solid tumor such as melanoma, head and neck, liver or kidney cancer. The specimen was CD4+ or CD8+ T cells sorted from blood, collected in a trial of the OX40 agonist ivuxolimab.

The CDR3 DNA reads as TGTGCCAGCAGTGACCCATCCAACAATGAGCAGTTCTTC. Its translation: CASSDPSNNEQFF. The gene calls are TRBV25-1 and TRBJ2-1; D unresolved. Per germline, CDR1 MGHDK and CDR2 SYGVNS. This CDR3 has 13 residues. V lost 3 bases to trimming and J lost 5 bases, with 8 bases between them.